The TCR beta chain described here comes from a study of T-cell reconstitution after alpha-beta-depleted transplantation in children. Unique molecular identifiers were used in preparing the TCRbeta library. TCRdb re-derived calls from the PCR reads in MiXCR, one entry per CDR3 protein. The profile shows 500,000 or so distinct CDR3 sequences, about 33% of them singletons. The CDR3 is 18 amino acids. Losses at the gene ends were 2 bases for V and 0 bases for J; bases not matched to a gene: 7. Germline CDR1 reads KGHSH; CDR2 reads LQKENI. Here the sequenced sample was PBMCs from the stem cell graft donor, taken from the stem cell graft. This sequence joins TRBV18 and TRBJ2-7, with 13 bases matching TRBD2. This sequence originates from a human donor who donated a stem cell graft to a child with aplastic anemia. The CDR3 loop reads CASSPIYRTSGSSYEQYF. DNA of the CDR3: TGTGCCAGCTCACCAATATACAGGACTAGCGGGAGCTCCTACGAGCAGTACTTC.